Listed here are 26 T cell receptor beta chains from one sample, sequenced in a study of CD8 T cells in Susac syndrome. Random hexamers served to reverse transcribe roughly 0.45 to 1 ug RNA. Each CDR3 protein is one row after TCRdb ran MiXCR on the immunoSEQ multiplex PCR reads. Altogether approximately 150,000 distinct CDR3 sequences are present, about 95% being singletons, with the ten largest covering approximately 0.11%. Sequencing was performed on CD4+ T cells from PBMCs. These receptors came from a human donor with multiple sclerosis.

The chain is built from TRBV7-2 and TRBJ2-1; TRBD2 might be the D (6 bases). The CDR3 is 15 residues long. Looked up from germline, CDR1 is SGHTA and CDR2 is FQGNSA. Trimming pared 10 bases from V and 0 bases from J, leaving 16 bases between. The CDR3 loop reads CATGTAFSSYNEQFF. CDR3 nucleotide sequence: TGTGCCACCGGGACTGCCTTCAGCTCCTACAATGAGCAGTTCTTC.

The chain couples TRBV12-3 or TRBV12-4 to TRBJ2-1; D is unclear. V was trimmed by 6 bases and J by 7 bases, leaving 13 bases between them. The CDR3 runs to 13 residues. CDR3 DNA sequence: TGTGCCAGCAGCCGGCATGAGAGTAATGAGCAGTTCTTC. Amino acids: CASSRHESNEQFF.

The chain is built from TRBV5-1 and TRBJ2-6; D call uncertain. Germline CDR1 is SGHRS and CDR2 is YFSETQ. The V end was cut by 4 bases, the J end by 2 bases, with 10 bases between. The CDR3 spans 15 residues. The CDR3 region has the DNA TGCGCCAGCAGCCCCCTCTTCCCTGGGGCCAACGTCCTGACTTTC. It is translated as CASSPLFPGANVLTF.

V and J are TRBV24-1 and TRBJ1-5, with 12 bases fitting TRBD1. The CDR3 has 15 residues. V lost 4 bases and J lost 8; bases outside the gene matches: 5. CDR1 is KGHDR and CDR2 is SFDVKD in the germline V gene. CDR3 nucleotide sequence: TGTGCCACCAGTGACGGGACAGGGGGCGCGGAGCCCCAGCATTTT. Amino acid sequence: CATSDGTGGAEPQHF.

The rearrangement joins TRBV14 to TRBJ2-1, with D uncertain. The germline CDR1 and CDR2 sequences are SGHDN and FVKESK. Deletions cut 1 base from V and 2 bases from J, with 12 bases between. The CDR3 covers 16 residues. CDR3 sequence: CASSQVRQGPYNEQFF. The CDR3, as DNA: TGTGCCAGCAGCCAAGTAAGACAAGGGCCCTACAATGAGCAGTTCTTC.

The chain joins TRBV2 to TRBJ2-2, with 7 positions matching TRBD2. With 6 bases clipped from V and 2 bases from J, the junction kept 6 bases outside the gene matches. CDR1 is SNHLY, CDR2 FYNNEI, per germline. The length of the CDR3 is 15 residues. The CDR3 DNA sequence: TGTGCCAGCAGGCTAGGCGGGGGAAACACCGGGGAGCTGTTTTTT. Translation: CASRLGGGNTGELFF.

The CDR3 protein is CASSHREGRTDTQYF. The CDR3 DNA follows: TGTGCCAGCAGCCATCGGGAAGGGCGCACAGATACGCAGTATTTT. This rearrangement joins TRBV9 to TRBJ2-3; D may be TRBD2 (5 bases). From germline, CDR1 is SGDLS and CDR2 YYNGEE. This CDR3 region has 15 residues. V lost 4 bases and J 1 base, leaving 13 bases between the germline ends.

This chain links TRBV27 with TRBJ2-3; 11 bases agree with TRBD2. The CDR3 is 16 residues long. Germline-derived CDR1 and CDR2 are MNHEY and SMNVEV (reference sequence). Losses at the gene ends were 0 bases for V and 13 bases for J; bases not matched to a gene: 12. The CDR3: CASSLSTPPTSGGEYF. CDR3 bases: TGTGCCAGCAGTTTATCAACCCCCCCAACTAGCGGGGGAGAGTATTTT.

The V call is TRBV5-4, the J call TRBJ2-5; TRBD2 agrees at 8 bases. This CDR3 is 14 amino acids long. From germline, CDR1 is SGHNT and CDR2 YYREEE (reference sequence). The ends lost 0 bases at V and 3 bases at J; junction bases unmatched: 1. This CDR3 reads CASSLAAGEETQYF. The CDR3 DNA follows: TGTGCCAGCAGCTTGGCAGCGGGGGAAGAGACCCAGTACTTC.

The V gene is TRBV20-1, the J gene TRBJ1-5; 10 bases map to TRBD1. V shed 0 bases, J shed 5 bases, and the junction held 13 bases outside the gene matches. The CDR3 runs to 18 residues. From germline, CDR1 is DFQATT and CDR2 SNEGSKA (reference sequence). The DNA for the CDR3 is TGCAGTGCTAGAGATTTCCAGACAGGGGGCGTTCGTGATCAGCCCCAGCATTTT. This gives the protein CSARDFQTGGVRDQPQHF.

This chain links TRBV29-1 with TRBJ2-5; 7 nucleotides agree with TRBD2. Germline CDR1 and CDR2: SQVTM and ANQGSEA. With V trimmed by 3 bases and J by 2 bases, 3 bases remained unmatched. This CDR3 spans 13 amino acids. The CDR3 DNA follows: TGCAGCGTTGACTTGGGGGGGCAAGAGACCCAGTACTTC. It yields the protein CSVDLGGQETQYF.

The CDR3 DNA reads as TGCAGTGCTAGAGGTCCGGGAACCTACGAGCAGTACTTC. Its translation: CSARGPGTYEQYF. The chain uses TRBV20-1 and TRBJ2-7, with D perhaps matching TRBD2 (5 bases). This CDR3 is built from 13 residues. The germline V gene encodes CDR1 DFQATT and CDR2 SNEGSKA (reference sequence). Trimming left V 1 base short and J 2 bases short, with 9 bases between.

J is TRBJ1-1 and V is TRBV3-1, with no clear D. Trimming left V 2 bases short and J 4 bases short, with 8 bases between. CDR1 is LGHDT, CDR2 YNNKEL, per germline (reference sequence). The CDR3 runs to 13 residues. DNA for the CDR3: TGTGCCAGCAGCCAATTAGGAGGCACTGAAGCTTTCTTT. It translates to CASSQLGGTEAFF.

Points on this clonotype: At one boundary the junction diverges from the germline segment, which might be a read error. The chain employs TRBV7-7 and TRBJ2-2, with 7 positions matching TRBD1. This CDR3 has 13 residues. Per germline, CDR1 SSHAT and CDR2 FNYEAQ (reference sequence). The CDR3 protein is CASSADRAGELFF. Here the CDR3 DNA reads TGTGCTAGCAGCGCCGACAGGGCCGGGGAGCTGTTTTTT.

The chain carries TRBV6-2 or TRBV6-3 and TRBJ2-7; D is possibly TRBD2 (5 bases). Trimming took 6 bases from V and 5 from J, leaving 14 bases between them. The CDR3 extends over 13 amino acids. Germline CDR1 and CDR2: MNHEY and SVGEGT. The CDR3 spells CASSSFLRDEQYF. The DNA of the CDR3 is TGTGCCAGCAGCTCCTTCCTGAGGGACGAGCAGTACTTC.

The CDR3 region is CASSFRDYTQETQYF. The CDR3 DNA follows: TGTGCCAGCAGTTTCCGGGACTATACCCAAGAGACCCAGTACTTC. This rearrangement joins TRBV28 to TRBJ2-5; 7 bases map to TRBD2. V lost 3 bases, J lost 1 base, and 5 bases stayed unmatched. The CDR3 is made up of 15 amino acids. Germline V gene sequence: CDR1 MDHEN, CDR2 SYDVKM.

This chain connects TRBV29-1 to TRBJ1-3; D is uncertain. Germline CDR1 reads SQVTM; CDR2 reads ANQGSEA. The CDR3 is 12 residues long. Trimming took off 7 bases at V and 0 bases at J, with 7 bases between the two ends. CDR3 residues: CSAEISGNTIYF. The DNA of the CDR3 is TGCAGCGCTGAGATCTCTGGAAACACCATATATTTT.

This rearrangement joins TRBV20-1 to TRBJ1-2, with D hard to call. Germline loops: CDR1 DFQATT, CDR2 SNEGSKA (reference sequence). The ends were cut back, 7 bases at V and 3 bases at J, with 12 bases in the middle. This CDR3 is 12 amino acids long. CDR3 in amino acids: CSGTPNHYGYTF. DNA of the CDR3: TGCAGTGGGACTCCCAACCACTATGGCTACACCTTC.

The chain is built from TRBV4-1 and TRBJ2-1, with D possibly TRBD2 on 6 matching bases. The ends were cut back, 4 bases at V and 8 bases at J, with 27 bases in the middle. The length of the CDR3 is 18 residues. Per germline, CDR1 MGHRA and CDR2 YSYEKL. The CDR3 region is CASSRYYSGTSLVDEQFF. The CDR3 bases are TGCGCCAGCAGCCGATATTACTCCGGGACTTCCCTAGTCGATGAGCAGTTCTTC.

The rearrangement links TRBV27 to TRBJ2-1; possible D gene TRBD1, 5 bases. V gave up 3 bases and J gave up 5 bases, with 17 bases separating them. This CDR3 is 16 amino acids long. CDR1 and CDR2 (germline): MNHEY, SMNVEV (reference sequence). CDR3 in DNA: TGTGCCAGCAGTTTCCGTAGGGCGACAGACAACAATGAGCAGTTCTTC. It translates to CASSFRRATDNNEQFF.

The chain recombines TRBV20-1 with TRBJ2-5; D could derive from TRBD1 or TRBD2 (6 bases each). The CDR3 covers 13 residues. Germline assignment: CDR1 DFQATT and CDR2 SNEGSKA (reference sequence). Deletions cut 2 bases from V and 5 bases from J, with 12 bases between. The CDR3: CSARLGGRETQYF. DNA for the CDR3: TGCAGTGCTAGATTGGGGGGCAGGGAGACCCAGTACTTC.

This clonotype showed up just a few times. V usage is TRBV4-1 and J usage is TRBJ2-1; D tentatively fits TRBD1 or TRBD2 (5 bases each). The CDR3 has 14 amino acids. The V end was cut by 3 bases, the J end by 12 bases, with 18 bases between. Germline V gene lookup returns CDR1 MGHRA and CDR2 YSYEKL. The CDR3 DNA reads TGCGCCAGCAGCCAGGACCGGGACCCCCAGGGGCAGTTCTTC. Translation gives CASSQDRDPQGQFF.

The chain has TRBV12-3 or TRBV12-4 and TRBJ2-7; TRBD2 aligns across 8 bases. The CDR3 runs 14 residues. V was pared by 5 bases and J by 6 bases, with 9 bases of the junction left unmatched. The CDR3 DNA follows: TGTGCCAGCAGTCCAAGCGGGAGCAGGTCCGAGCAGTACTTC. Protein sequence: CASSPSGSRSEQYF.

The chain has TRBV7-9 and TRBJ2-5; 9 nucleotides align to TRBD1. The germline gives CDR1 SEHNR, CDR2 FQNEAQ (reference sequence). The CDR3 loop spans 15 amino acids. The junction had 2 bases not matched to a gene; V was cut back by 1 base and J by 2 bases. The CDR3 DNA reads as TGTGCCAGCAGCTTAGGACAGGGGGGGCAAGAGACCCAGTACTTC. Protein: CASSLGQGGQETQYF.

A single count supports this clonotype. This chain connects TRBV20-1 to TRBJ1-1; D call uncertain. The CDR3 is made up of 12 amino acids. V lost 0 bases and J 8 bases, leaving 10 bases between the germline ends. CDR1 is DFQATT, CDR2 SNEGSKA, per germline (reference sequence). As DNA, the CDR3 is TGCAGTGCTAGAGAAAGAGTCGGAGAAGCTTTCTTT. Translating it yields CSARERVGEAFF.

In this sample, this clonotype turned up once. This chain connects TRBV7-9 to TRBJ2-7, with 8 nucleotides matching TRBD1. Germline CDR1 is SEHNR and CDR2 is FQNEAQ (reference sequence). The CDR3 is 15 amino acids. With 5 bases clipped from V and 1 base from J, the junction kept 7 bases outside the gene matches. CDR3 in amino acids: CASSQIGQGSYEQYF. DNA for the CDR3: TGTGCCAGCAGCCAAATCGGACAGGGATCCTACGAGCAGTACTTC.